This entry concerns a single T cell receptor (beta chain). Which antigen it targets is not known. No base qualities exist here, and no much larger clone lies one base off it. Reading the label with the study, this specimen's time point is: pre-sensitization, week 0. The sample's treatment or condition label is to be understood as: therapeutic diphenylcyclopropenone sensitization with weekly scalp DPC. At each patch-test visit, blood was drawn before the patch test was applied. Patients were considered eligible if aged 18 to 70, diagnosed with alopecia and deemed suitable for DPC therapy, and patients were excluded if pregnant. Unfractionated whole blood was collected in Tempus Blood RNA tubes, and total RNA was extracted from that blood. This sample is drawn from a study of human T cells and chemical hapten exposure (dated by TCRdb to 2020 to 2023). Background on the whole study: For sensitization, 2% DPC in acetone was applied to a 2 cm by 2 cm area of upper inner arm skin. Throughout the approximately 22-week study period, patients were also given weekly therapeutic DPC doses on the scalp. Patch testing on the upper back used Finn chambers containing 0.01% DPC, with scoring done after 6 days according to International Contact Dermatitis Research Group standards. Alopecia areata with under or over 50% scalp involvement, alopecia totalis and alopecia universalis were represented in the patient cohort, which was mostly female. Libraries were combined into a pool for sequencing, and differences in TCR yield between samples came mainly from small differences in library volumes within the pool. Peripheral blood TCR repertoire changes were tracked in vivo in alopecia patients during primary and secondary sensitization to the hapten diphenylcyclopropenone (DPC). Patient blood was sampled pre-sensitization (week 0) and at 2, 6 and about 24 weeks after DPC sensitization. Nearly 30 alopecia patients gave blood for TCR sequencing at one to four time points (pre-sensitization, 2, 6 and 24 weeks). Summary of the overall study and its limitations: Patch test score correlated positively with the number of PT1 expanded TCRs, reaching significance at thresholds 8, 16 and 32 but not at 4. After repeated subsampling, the strength of the expansion versus patch-test correlation and the threshold at which it became significant changed. Alopecia, a presumed autoimmune disease, was present in all patients, so the immune response of the patients might differ from that of healthy individuals. DPC sensitization did not change how many TCRs were above 1 in 1000 frequency, and no evidence was found of alterations in global repertoire structure. Expanded TCRs formed significantly more large CDR3 similarity clusters than pre-sensitization or healthy control sets, consistent with antigen-driven responses.

Trimming takes 1 base off V and 1 base off J; junction bases not matched to a gene: 13. According to the germline V gene, CDR1 reads MGHDK and CDR2 reads SYGVNS. The CDR3 has 19 amino acids, counting the end cysteine and phenylalanine. Of the read, only the CDR3 DNA is kept; its 57 bases are in frame from base 1. Receptors were amplified or captured by RACE. Sequencing was carried out with a NextSeq 500. During library preparation, unique molecular identifiers were attached to individual cDNA molecules so that TCRs could be counted quantitatively and reproducibly. Each blood RNA sample was used to sequence both TCR alpha and TCR beta chains. In the original analysis: The median number of TCRs per sample was 90,000 to 100,000, ranging from about 20,000 to 750,000. V, J and CDR3 annotation of the TCR reads was carried out using the Decombinator software suite. For the PS versus PT1 abundance plots, all samples were subsampled to the same number of TCRs (28,000). Expanded TCRs were defined as absent before sensitization and observed at least eight times at the 2-week time point. Using fastp trimming at Q25 and MiXCR clonotype assembly, TCRdb reanalyzed the public sequencing data and kept in-frame beta chains. When rows share a CDR3 protein, they turn into one entry using the most common DNA and genes. What appears here as the V and J calls and clone size reflects TCRdb's work, not the paper's. Here the sample has 270,000 or so distinct CDR3 sequences; around 7% occur a single time. The top ten clonotypes cover more than 0.95% of the sample.

The material sequenced was whole blood, taken in connection with sensitization to the hapten diphenylcyclopropenone (DPC). The origin of this receptor is a man aged 18 to 29 with alopecia areata. Some clones in this sample may be carry-over from other donors' samples. The rearranged segments are TRBV25-1 and TRBJ1-2, with 9 bases aligning to TRBD1. In nucleotide form, the sequence is TGTGCCAGCAGTGAATGGGGACCCTGGACAGGGGCTGTTAACTATGGCTACACCTTC. It encodes CASSEWGPWTGAVNYGYTF.